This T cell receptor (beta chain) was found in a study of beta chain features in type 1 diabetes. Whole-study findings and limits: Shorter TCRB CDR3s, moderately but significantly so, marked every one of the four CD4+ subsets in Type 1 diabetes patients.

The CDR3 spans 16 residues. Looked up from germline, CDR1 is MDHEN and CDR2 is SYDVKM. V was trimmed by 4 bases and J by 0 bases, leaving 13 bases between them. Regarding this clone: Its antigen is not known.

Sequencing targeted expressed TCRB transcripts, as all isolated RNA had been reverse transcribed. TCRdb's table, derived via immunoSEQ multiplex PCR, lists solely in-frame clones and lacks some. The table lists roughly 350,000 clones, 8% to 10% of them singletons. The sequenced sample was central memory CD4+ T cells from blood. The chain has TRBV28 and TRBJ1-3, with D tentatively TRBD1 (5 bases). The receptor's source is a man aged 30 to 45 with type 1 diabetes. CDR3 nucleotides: TGTGCCAGCAGTTCCCCCCGGGGGAACTCTGGAAACACCATATATTTT. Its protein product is CASSSPRGNSGNTIYF.